This entry lists 20 T cell receptor beta chains sequenced from one sample in a study of cytomegalovirus exposure and HLA in healthy donors. In the PCR, 60 Vbeta and 13 Jbeta primers were used. The assay was immunoSEQ multiplex PCR, and TCRdb's table has in-frame clones only and misses some. The sample shows 90,000 to 120,000 clones, about 72% of them seen only once. The sample taken for sequencing was PBMCs. The receptors come from a man between 18 and 29 years old in good health and CMV-seronegative.

The rearrangement links TRBV7-6 to TRBJ1-2; 10 nucleotides match TRBD1. The CDR3 spans 16 residues. The germline gives CDR1 SGHVS, CDR2 FNYEAQ. Germline trimming cut 5 bases from V and 2 bases from J; bases unmatched to any gene: 8. As DNA, the CDR3 is TGTGCCAGCAGCCCCGGCCAGACAGGGGGCAACTATGGCTACACCTTC. Protein sequence: CASSPGQTGGNYGYTF.

This clone was counted a single time. The chain carries TRBV7-6 and TRBJ2-1, with D perhaps TRBD2 (6 bases). The germline V gene encodes CDR1 SGHVS and CDR2 FNYEAQ. The germline V and J ends were trimmed by 5 bases and 10 bases, with 24 bases remaining between them. The CDR3 runs to 16 residues. In nucleotides, the CDR3 is TGTGCCAGCAGCAGGAGGGGTGACAAGCTGGCTGGGGAGCAGTTCTTC. It codes for CASSRRGDKLAGEQFF.

This chain connects TRBV2 to TRBJ1-2; 8 bases are shared with TRBD1. J lost 10 bases, V lost 7 bases, and 14 bases had no gene match. Germline lookup yields CDR1 SNHLY and CDR2 FYNNEI. The CDR3 totals 14 residues. CDR3 sequence reads: CASIVGQGKHDYTF. CDR3 DNA: TGTGCCAGCATAGTAGGACAGGGAAAACACGACTACACCTTC. Full variable domain (outside the CDR3, taken from reference TRBV2 and TRBJ1-2): EPEVTQTPSHQVTQMGQEVILRCVPISNHLYFYWYRQILGQKVEFLVSFYNNEISEKSEIFDDQFSVERPDGSNFTLKIRSTKLEDSAMYFCASIVGQGKHDYTFGSGTRLTVV.

The chain joins TRBV4-2 to TRBJ1-3; D is unclear. CDR3 length equals 11 residues. Trimming shortened V by 8 bases and J by 2 bases, and 4 bases separated the two germline ends. CDR1 LGHNA and CDR2 YNFKEQ come from the germline V gene. The CDR3 reads CASGAGNTIYF. The CDR3 nucleotides read TGTGCCAGCGGAGCTGGAAACACCATATATTTT.

The rearrangement uses TRBV28 and TRBJ2-3; D not resolved. Germline CDR1 MDHEN, CDR2 SYDVKM. V was pared by 4 bases and J by 1 base, with 9 bases between. The CDR3 is made up of 14 amino acids. The CDR3 spells CASSSYTGTDTQYF. The CDR3 DNA follows: TGTGCCAGCAGTTCGTATACAGGCACAGATACGCAGTATTTT.

The J gene is TRBJ2-7, the V gene TRBV6-1; possibly TRBD1 for D (5 bases). The V end was cut by 9 bases, the J end by 4 bases, with 22 bases between. CDR3 length equals 15 residues. The V gene's germline CDR1 is MNHNS and CDR2 SASEGT. CDR3 protein: CASPGQGPRVYEQYF. The CDR3 DNA follows: TGTGCCAGTCCCGGGCAGGGCCCCAGGGTTTACGAGCAGTACTTC.

This rearrangement joins TRBV10-3 to TRBJ1-6; TRBD1 matches at 7 bases. This CDR3 comprises 13 residues. V shed 10 bases and J 7 bases; nucleotides not matched to a gene: 7. Germline assignment: CDR1 ENHRY and CDR2 SYGVKD. The CDR3 DNA follows: TGTGCCACCGGAGGGACAGCGAATTCACCCCTCCACTTT. It encodes CATGGTANSPLHF.

V usage is TRBV7-9 and J usage is TRBJ1-2; possibly TRBD1 for D (5 bases). The V gene's germline CDR1 is SEHNR and CDR2 FQNEAQ (reference sequence). CDR3 length: 10 residues. V lost 5 bases and J lost 9, with 7 bases in between. The CDR3 nucleotides read TGTGCCAGCAGCCCGGACAGCTACACCTTC. It is translated as CASSPDSYTF. Variable domain in full (rest from reference TRBV7-9 and TRBJ1-2): DTGVSQNPRHKITKRGQNVTFRCDPISEHNRLYWYRQTLGQGPEFLTYFQNEAQLEKSRLLSDRFSAERPKGSFSTLEIQRTEQGDSAMYLCASSPDSYTFGSGTRLTVV.

The chain recombines TRBV7-6 with TRBJ2-1; D is possibly TRBD2 (6 bases). The CDR3 spans 15 residues. Per germline, CDR1 SGHVS and CDR2 FNYEAQ. Trimming removed 7 bases at V and 1 base at J, with 14 bases between. This chain's CDR3 is CASTPGGESYNEQFF. CDR3 coding DNA: TGTGCCAGCACCCCCGGAGGGGAATCCTACAATGAGCAGTTCTTC. Full variable domain (outside the CDR3, taken from reference TRBV7-6 and TRBJ2-1): GAGVSQSPRYKVTKRGQDVALRCDPISGHVSLYWYRQALGQGPEFLTYFNYEAQQDKSGLPNDRFSAERPEGSISTLTIQRTEQRDSAMYRCASTPGGESYNEQFFGPGTRLTVL.

V gene TRBV10-3 combines with J gene TRBJ1-6; D is ambiguous. The CDR3 has 14 residues. Germline V CDR1 and CDR2: ENHRY, SYGVKD. The V end was cut by 5 bases, the J end by 5 bases, with 10 bases between. This chain's CDR3 is CAISIPGDNSPLHF. DNA of the CDR3: TGTGCCATCAGTATACCCGGGGATAATTCACCCCTCCACTTT.

In its sample, this clone was seen a few times. A junction end diverges from the germline sequence, so it may reflect a read error. The chain joins TRBV7-9 to TRBJ1-2, with a tentative D call TRBD1 (5 bases). The CDR3 loop spans 17 amino acids. Germline V gene lookup returns CDR1 SEHNR and CDR2 FQNEAQ (reference sequence). The CDR3 protein is CVSSLIQGPHYNYGYTF. In nucleotides, the CDR3 is TGTGTCAGCAGCTTAATTCAGGGCCCTCATTACAACTATGGCTACACCTTC.

The chain links TRBV18 to TRBJ1-2, with 8 nucleotides matching TRBD1. The CDR3 length is 13 residues. CDR1 is KGHSH and CDR2 is LQKENI in the germline V gene. V lost 3 bases and J lost 8; bases outside the gene matches: 5. This chain's CDR3 is CASSPDRVAGYTF. CDR3 nucleotides: TGTGCCAGCTCACCGGACAGGGTAGCGGGCTACACCTTC.

CDR3 loop: CASSLPGLAVSFQETQYF. The CDR3 DNA follows: TGTGCCAGCAGCTTACCGGGACTAGCGGTTTCCTTCCAAGAGACCCAGTACTTC. The V gene is TRBV7-2, the J gene TRBJ2-5; 11 bases are shared with TRBD2. Trimming cost V 2 bases and J 1 base; bases outside gene matches: 9. There are 18 residues in the CDR3. Germline V gene data show CDR1 as SGHTA and CDR2 as FQGNSA.

The rearrangement uses TRBV19 and TRBJ1-5, with D hard to call. This CDR3 is built from 11 residues. V gave up 5 bases and J gave up 9 bases, with 8 bases separating them. Germline loops: CDR1 LNHDA, CDR2 SQIVND (reference sequence). CDR3 nucleotides: TGTGCCAGTAGTTCCCGGGGGCCCCAGCATTTT. Its translation is CASSSRGPQHF.

V usage is TRBV10-3 and J usage is TRBJ1-2; D is ambiguous. The germline V gene has CDR1 ENHRY and CDR2 SYGVKD. V was pared by 4 bases and J by 2 bases, with 14 bases between. This CDR3 contains 15 residues. The CDR3 DNA reads as TGTGCCATCAGTGGCCTCACTCAACCCAACTATGGCTACACCTTC. Translation gives CAISGLTQPNYGYTF.

This clone has just a few counts. The chain is built from TRBV6-5 and TRBJ1-5; no firm D call. V lost 9 bases, J lost 3 bases, and 15 bases lay in between. The CDR3 has 14 amino acids. CDR1 is MNHEY and CDR2 is SVGAGI in the germline V gene. DNA of the CDR3: TGTGCCAGAAACTCCGAAGGAGACAATCAGCCCCAGCATTTT. Translating gives CARNSEGDNQPQHF.

In its sample, this clone was seen a few times. Compared with germline, one end of the junction differs, possibly owing to a read error. The chain recombines TRBV5-1 with TRBJ2-6; 10 bases are shared with TRBD1. This CDR3 contains 17 residues. From germline, CDR1 is SGHRS and CDR2 YFSETQ. The CDR3 region has the DNA TGCGCCAGCAGCCACCGACAGGGGGCGACTGGGGCCAACGTCCTGCCTTTC. Protein product: CASSHRQGATGANVLPF.

The rearrangement links TRBV7-9 to TRBJ2-7; tentative D call: TRBD2 (5 bases). Germline-derived CDR1 and CDR2 are SEHNR and FQNEAQ (reference sequence). V was pared by 5 bases and J by 7 bases, with 9 bases between. The CDR3 is 11 amino acids. The CDR3 nucleotides read TGTGCCAGCAGCCCACTAGGGGAGCAGTACTTC. This gives the protein CASSPLGEQYF.

The genes are TRBV11-2 and TRBJ1-1; D is ambiguous. CDR1 and CDR2 from the germline V gene are SGHAT and FQNNGV. This CDR3 has 13 amino acids. V gave up 1 base and J gave up 7 bases, with 10 bases separating them. The DNA of the CDR3 is TGTGCCAGCAGCTTAGGCAGGACTTTTGAAGCTTTCTTT. This codes for CASSLGRTFEAFF.

The V call is TRBV19, the J call TRBJ1-1, with unresolved D. This CDR3 region has 13 residues. V gave up 6 bases and J gave up 3 bases, with 11 bases separating them. CDR1 LNHDA and CDR2 SQIVND come from the germline V gene (reference sequence). Here the CDR3 DNA reads TGTGCCAGTAGCGAGGGCTCAGACACTGAAGCTTTCTTT. Translating it yields CASSEGSDTEAFF.